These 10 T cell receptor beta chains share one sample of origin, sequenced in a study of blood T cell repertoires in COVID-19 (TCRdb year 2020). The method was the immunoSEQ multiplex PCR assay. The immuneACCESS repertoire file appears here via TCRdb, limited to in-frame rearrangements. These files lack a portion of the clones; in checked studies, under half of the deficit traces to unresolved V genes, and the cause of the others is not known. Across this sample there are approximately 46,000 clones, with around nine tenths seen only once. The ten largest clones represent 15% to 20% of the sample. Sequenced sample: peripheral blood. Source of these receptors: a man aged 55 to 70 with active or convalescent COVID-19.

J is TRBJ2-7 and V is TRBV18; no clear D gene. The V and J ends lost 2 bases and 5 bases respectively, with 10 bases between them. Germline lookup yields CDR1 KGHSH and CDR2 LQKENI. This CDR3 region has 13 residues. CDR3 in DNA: TGTGCCAGCTCACCATTTCCGTTCCACGAGCAGTACTTC. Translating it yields CASSPFPFHEQYF.

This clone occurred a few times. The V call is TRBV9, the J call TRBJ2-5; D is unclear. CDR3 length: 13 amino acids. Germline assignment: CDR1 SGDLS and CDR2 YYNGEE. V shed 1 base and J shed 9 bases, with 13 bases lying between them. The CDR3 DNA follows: TGTGCCAGCAGCGTAACCGGCGAACAGTCCCAGTACTTC. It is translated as CASSVTGEQSQYF.

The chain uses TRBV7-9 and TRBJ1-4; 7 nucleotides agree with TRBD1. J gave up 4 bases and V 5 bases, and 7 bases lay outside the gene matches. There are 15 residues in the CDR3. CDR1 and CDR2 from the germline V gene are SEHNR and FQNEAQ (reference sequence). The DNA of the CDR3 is TGTGCCAGCAGCCCAGGGACAGATAATAATGAAAAACTGTTTTTT. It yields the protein CASSPGTDNNEKLFF.

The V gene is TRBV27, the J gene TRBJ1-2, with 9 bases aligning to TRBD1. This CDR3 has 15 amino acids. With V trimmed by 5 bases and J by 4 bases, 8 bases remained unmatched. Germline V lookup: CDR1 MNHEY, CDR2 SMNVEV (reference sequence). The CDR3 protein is CASSPRQGGLYGYTF. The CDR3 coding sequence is TGTGCCAGCAGTCCACGACAGGGGGGCCTCTATGGCTACACCTTC.

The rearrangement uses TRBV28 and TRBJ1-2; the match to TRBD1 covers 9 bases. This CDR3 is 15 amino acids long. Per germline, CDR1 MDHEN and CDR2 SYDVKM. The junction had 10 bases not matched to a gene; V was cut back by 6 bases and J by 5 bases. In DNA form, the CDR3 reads TGTGCCAGCAGCCCTACAGGGGGCGCTTTGTATGGCTACACCTTC. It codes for CASSPTGGALYGYTF.

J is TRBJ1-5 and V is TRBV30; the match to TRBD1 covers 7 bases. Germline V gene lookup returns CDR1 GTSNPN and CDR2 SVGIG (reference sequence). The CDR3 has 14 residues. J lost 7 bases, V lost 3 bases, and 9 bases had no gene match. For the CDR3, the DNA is TGTGCCTGGAGCTCATACAGGGGACGGCAGCCCCAGCATTTT. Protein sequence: CAWSSYRGRQPQHF.

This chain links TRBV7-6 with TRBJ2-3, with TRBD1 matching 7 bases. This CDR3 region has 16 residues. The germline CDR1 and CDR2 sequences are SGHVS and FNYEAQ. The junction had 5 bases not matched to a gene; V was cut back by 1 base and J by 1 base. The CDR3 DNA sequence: TGTGCCAGCAGCTTAGTGTTGCAGGGGGGCACAGATACGCAGTATTTT. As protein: CASSLVLQGGTDTQYF.

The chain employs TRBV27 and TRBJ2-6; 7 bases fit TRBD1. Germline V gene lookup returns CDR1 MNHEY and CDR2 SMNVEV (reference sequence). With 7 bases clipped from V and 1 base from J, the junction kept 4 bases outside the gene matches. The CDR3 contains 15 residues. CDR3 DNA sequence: TGTGCCAGCAAAAAGACAGGGTCTGGGGCCAACGTCCTGACTTTC. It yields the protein CASKKTGSGANVLTF.

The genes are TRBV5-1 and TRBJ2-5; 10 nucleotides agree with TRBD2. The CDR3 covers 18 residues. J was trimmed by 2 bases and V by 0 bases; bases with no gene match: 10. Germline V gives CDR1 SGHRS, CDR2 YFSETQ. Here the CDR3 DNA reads TGCGCCAGCAGCTTGGGTGTATCGTTAGCGGGGGGTCAAGAGACCCAGTACTTC. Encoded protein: CASSLGVSLAGGQETQYF.

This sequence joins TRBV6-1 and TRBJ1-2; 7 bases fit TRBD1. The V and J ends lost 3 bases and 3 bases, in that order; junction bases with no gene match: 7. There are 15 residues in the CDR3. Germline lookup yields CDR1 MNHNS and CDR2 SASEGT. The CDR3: CASSDLRDRHYGYTF. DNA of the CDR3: TGTGCCAGCAGTGACCTCCGGGACAGACACTATGGCTACACCTTC.